This entry is about one T cell receptor (beta chain). The table came from immunoSEQ multiplex PCR; TCRdb's copy has only in-frame clones and leaves some out. The repertoire has 200,000 to 250,000 clones, 80% to 85% of them found once; the top ten carry about 14%. With 6 bases clipped from V and 5 bases from J, the junction kept 10 bases outside the gene matches. The CDR3 consists of 16 residues. The germline CDR1 and CDR2 sequences are SGHAT and FQNNGV. These data come from a study of cytomegalovirus exposure and HLA in healthy donors. The TCR was taken from a woman younger than 45 in good health and CMV-seropositive. The J gene is TRBJ2-1, the V gene TRBV11-2; 10 bases map to TRBD2. Sequencing was performed on PBMCs. CDR3 protein: CASSSLSGRGHNEQFF. Here the CDR3 DNA reads TGTGCCAGCAGTTCCCTCAGCGGGAGGGGCCACAATGAGCAGTTCTTC.